This T cell receptor beta chain was found in a study of cytomegalovirus exposure and HLA in healthy donors. V dropped 3 bases and J dropped 3; count of bases not matched to a gene: 4. Germline lookup yields CDR1 LNHNV and CDR2 YYDKDF (reference sequence). The CDR3 covers 15 residues. PCR used 60 Vbeta primers and 13 Jbeta primers. Sequencing used immunoSEQ multiplex PCR; TCRdb keeps in-frame clones, though not all of them. Of 150,000 to 200,000 clones in the sample, approximately 84% are singletons; the top ten hold approximately 6.5%. V gene TRBV15 combines with J gene TRBJ2-7, with 11 positions matching TRBD1. Sequencing input: PBMCs. The TCR comes from a male donor in good health and CMV-seropositive. The CDR3 DNA is TGTGCCACCAGCAGCACCGGGACAGGGGGCTACGAGCAGTACTTC. Amino acids: CATSSTGTGGYEQYF.